This T cell receptor beta chain stems from a study of molecular identifiers for immune sequencing clone quantification. As for the study in general: Naive CD8 cell RNA, from approximately 20,000 or 100,000 cells, was split five ways in replicates, with four sequenced.

This CDR3 contains 12 residues. Trimming cost V 0 bases and J 6 bases, with 9 bases left between them. Germline-derived CDR1 and CDR2 are GTSNPN and SVGIG (reference sequence). Naive CD8 T cells were sorted, and the gate applied was CD8+CD4-CCR7+CD45RA+. One entry per CDR3 protein results from TCRdb running MiXCR on the PCR reads. The sample yields around 470,000 distinct CDR3 sequences, roughly 23% seen once. The clonotype was recovered from a human donor in good health. Some libraries in this study had Jurkat cell RNA spiked in. Specimen: naive CD8+ T cells from blood, with Jurkat cell RNA spiked in. Stated subset: FACS-sorted CD8+CD4-CCR7+CD45RA+ naive T cells. V is TRBV30 and J is TRBJ2-7; a weak D match, TRBD2 (5 bases). This CDR3 reads CAWSVGGAEQYF. As DNA, the CDR3 is TGTGCCTGGAGTGTAGGAGGAGCCGAGCAGTACTTC.